Sequencing of this TCR beta chain was carried out in a study of Ad26.COV2.S vaccination and SARS-CoV-2 variants (dated by TCRdb to the early 2020s). For the wider study: Vaccine-arm donors were drawn from COV1001, a multicentre, randomized, double-blind, placebo-controlled phase I-IIa trial of Ad26.COV2.S in healthy adults. Ad26.COV2.S was administered intramuscularly at 5 x 10^10 or 1 x 10^11 viral particles, either as a single shot or as two shots given 56 days apart. The specificity and breadth of SARS-CoV-2-reactive T cell receptors after Ad26.COV2.S vaccination were assessed by TCRbeta repertoire sequencing. A total of 32 samples were included in the TCR-sequenced set, comprising roughly 19 Ad26.COV2.S vaccine recipients, 5 placebo recipients and 8 SARS-CoV-2 convalescent individuals. Participants in the trial were split at random into five groups of five each, receiving low-dose or high-dose Ad26.COV2.S once or twice, or else placebo on both occasions. Blinding of investigators to trial group allocation was maintained during experiments and outcome assessment. General study outcomes and caveats: After vaccination, spike-specific CD8+ and CD4+ T cell responses were reported to show substantial breadth. Comparing responses between vaccine doses or regimens was not something the study was powered to do. Spike-specific TCR breadth was higher in Ad26.COV2.S recipients than in placebo recipients (P = 0.0014). Vaccine and placebo recipients had comparable non-spike TCR breadth, which fits with the vaccine containing only spike. The authors noted that total T cell responses may have been underestimated by the TCR breadth and depth analyses.

The immunoSEQ Assay was used to sequence TCRbeta CDR3 regions. After extraction, genomic DNA underwent amplification by bias-controlled multiplex PCR, followed by high-throughput sequencing. Under the source paper's analysis protocol: To quantify the absolute abundance of every unique TCRbeta CDR3 region, sequences were collapsed and filtered. Usable DNA was measured by amplifying reference genes present in all nucleated cells, and TCRbeta template counts were normalized to that usable DNA to estimate T cell fraction. Repertoire TCRs were annotated as SARS-CoV-2-specific by exact matching of V gene, CDR3 amino acid sequence and J gene to a known reactive TCR set. The reference SARS-CoV-2 TCR set was derived from MIRA and filtered for enrichment in COVID-19-positive ImmuneCODE repertoires, a step that removed public or cross-reactive TCRs. Based on the MIRA antigens, annotated TCRs were further analysed at the level of specific ORF or position within ORF. Breadth was defined as the number of annotated unique rearrangements divided by the total number of unique productive rearrangements, and depth was defined as the summed frequency of the annotated unique rearrangements. Two-sided Wilcoxon rank-sum tests were applied when comparing TCR breadth between groups. The source is immuneACCESS, and TCRdb retained only in-frame sequences with V and J called. Part of the clones is not carried over; for the studies checked, unresolved V genes explain less than half of this, and the remainder is unexplained. From that table come the V and J calls and clone size; the DNA was used to work out D and trimming. The sample data list 400,000 to 450,000 clones, and 75% to 95% of these were observed just once. The ten biggest clones cover 10% to 15% of the sample.

The CDR3 covers 15 residues, taking in both the cysteine and the phenylalanine. Only the CDR3 portion is preserved as DNA: 45 bases, with reading frame beginning at the first base. V is cut back by 0 bases and J by 3 bases, with 0 bases in the junction unmatched. From a lookup of the germline V gene, CDR1 and CDR2 are MNHEY and SVGAGI. About this clone: No antigen is known for it. The input lacks base qualities; no much larger clone sits a single base away.

The treatment or condition label on this specimen signifies: roughly 20 received Ad26.COV2.S at low or high dose, single or two shots; five or six received placebo; per-sample allocation not given. Repertoires of vaccine and placebo recipients were sequenced from samples taken on day 63 after the first injection. Cohort 1b enrolled 20 to 30 adults aged 18-55 years at a single site in Boston, USA, between 29 July and 7 August 2020. Ad26.COV2.S was a replication-incompetent adenovirus type 26 vector that expressed a prefusion-stabilized SARS-CoV-2 spike protein derived from the original Wuhan strain.

The TCR sequence derives from a person aged 18-60 years who received the Ad26.COV2.S COVID-19 vaccine or a placebo. The sequence is built from TRBV6-5 and TRBJ2-1; 9 of the junction bases match TRBD2. The material sequenced was peripheral blood, taken in a trial of Ad26.COV2.S vaccine versus placebo. The DNA reads as follows: TGTGCCAGCAGTTACTCAGCGGGAGGCTACAATGAGCAGTTCTTC. Translated, it gives CASSYSAGGYNEQFF.